This T cell receptor beta chain was recovered during a study of cytomegalovirus exposure and HLA in healthy donors. Study overall: Unique TCR beta sequences numbering fewer than 130 million came from 190 million or so T cells in an earlier analysis.

This CDR3 has 12 amino acids. In germline, CDR1 is MNHEY, CDR2 SVGAGI. V lost 3 bases, J lost 6 bases, and 5 bases lay in between. Vbeta (60) and Jbeta (13) primers were used in the PCR. Sequencing used immunoSEQ multiplex PCR; TCRdb keeps in-frame clones, though not all of them. This sample carries about 120,000 clones, roughly four fifths of them seen once, and the ten largest clones take 16%. This clone has only a few counts. The antigen is unknown. Study findings and constraints: When analyzed later, a missense DCLRE1C variant was found to be linked to TCR beta V- and J-gene trimming. A later analysis, which compared TCR beta chains of equal frequency, found the HLA-associated ones more clonally expanded.

The sequence was collected from a man between 50 and 59 years old in good health and CMV-seropositive. The sequenced sample was PBMCs. J is TRBJ2-2 and V is TRBV6-5; D gene ambiguous. CDR3 in amino acids: CASSYWPGELFF. For the CDR3, the DNA is TGTGCCAGCAGTTATTGGCCCGGGGAGCTGTTTTTT.